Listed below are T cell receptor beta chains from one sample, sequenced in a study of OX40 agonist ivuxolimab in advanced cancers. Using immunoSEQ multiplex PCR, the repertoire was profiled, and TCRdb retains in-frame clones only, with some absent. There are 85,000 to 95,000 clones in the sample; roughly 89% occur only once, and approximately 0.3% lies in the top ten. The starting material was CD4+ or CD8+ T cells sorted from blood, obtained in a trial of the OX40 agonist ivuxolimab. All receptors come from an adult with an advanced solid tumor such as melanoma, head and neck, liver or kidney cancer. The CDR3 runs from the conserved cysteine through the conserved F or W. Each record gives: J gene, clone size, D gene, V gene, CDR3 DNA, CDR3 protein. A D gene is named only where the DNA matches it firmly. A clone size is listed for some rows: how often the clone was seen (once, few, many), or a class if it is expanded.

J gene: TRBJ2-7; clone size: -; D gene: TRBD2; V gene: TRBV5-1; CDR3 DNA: TGCGCCAGCAGCCCGGGACTAGCGGGGCTCCTCTCCTACGAGCAGTACTTC; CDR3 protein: CASSPGLAGLLSYEQYF
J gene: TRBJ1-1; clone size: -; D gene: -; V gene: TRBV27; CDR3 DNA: TGTGCCAGCAGTTCCCGGGGGGGGAACACTGAAGCTTTCTTT; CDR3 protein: CASSSRGGNTEAFF
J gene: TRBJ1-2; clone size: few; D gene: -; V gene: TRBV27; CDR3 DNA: TGTGCCAGCGGGCAGGCGAACTATGGCTACACCTTC; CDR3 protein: CASGQANYGYTF
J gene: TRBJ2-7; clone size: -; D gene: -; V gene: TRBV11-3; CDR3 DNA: TGTGCCAGCAGCTCCCTCGGGGGCTACGAGCAGTACTTC; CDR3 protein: CASSSLGGYEQYF
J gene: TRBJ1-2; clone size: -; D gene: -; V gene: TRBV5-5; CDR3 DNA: TGTGCCAGCAGCTTGGTCCCTATTGAGTTCTACGGCTACACCTTC; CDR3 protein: CASSLVPIEFYGYTF
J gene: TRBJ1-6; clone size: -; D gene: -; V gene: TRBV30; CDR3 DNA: TGTGCCTGGAGTGTCCGCGAGGGAACTTCACCCCTCCACTTT; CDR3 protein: CAWSVREGTSPLHF
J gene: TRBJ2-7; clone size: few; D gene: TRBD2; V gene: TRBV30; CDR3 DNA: TGTGCCTGGAGGACCTGGGGGGGGAACGAGCAGTACTTC; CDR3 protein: CAWRTWGGNEQYF
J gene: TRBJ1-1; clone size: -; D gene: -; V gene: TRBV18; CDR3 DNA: TGTGCCAGCTCACTATCGGGGAAGCTCGATTACACTGAAGCTTTCTTT; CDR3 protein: CASSLSGKLDYTEAFF
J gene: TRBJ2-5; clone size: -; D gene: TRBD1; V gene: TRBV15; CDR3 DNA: TGTGCCACCAGCACTTGGGACAGGCGGCAGACCCAGTACTTC; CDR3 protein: CATSTWDRRQTQYF
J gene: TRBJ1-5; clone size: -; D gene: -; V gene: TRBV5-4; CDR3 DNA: TGTGCCAGCAGCGTTCATCCGGGCCTGCCGAATCAGCCCCAGCATTTT; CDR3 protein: CASSVHPGLPNQPQHF
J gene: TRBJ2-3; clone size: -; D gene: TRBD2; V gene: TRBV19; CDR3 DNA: TGTGCCAGTAGTATAGTGTCTAGCGGGGCCTTGGATACGCAGTATTTT; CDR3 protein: CASSIVSSGALDTQYF
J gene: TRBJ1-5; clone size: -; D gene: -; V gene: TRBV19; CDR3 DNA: TGTGCCAGTAGTATAGCGCGTGGGGGGGGGAACAATCAGCCCCAGCATTTT; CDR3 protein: CASSIARGGGNNQPQHF
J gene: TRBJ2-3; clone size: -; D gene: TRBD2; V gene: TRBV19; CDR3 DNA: TGTGCCAGTAGTCCCGGGGGACTAGCGGGCGTAACGCAGTATTTT; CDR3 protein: CASSPGGLAGVTQYF
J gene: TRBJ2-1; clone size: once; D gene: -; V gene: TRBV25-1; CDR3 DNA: TGTGCCAGCAGTGCACCTTTGACAGATACCGAGCAGTTCTTC; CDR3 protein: CASSAPLTDTEQFF
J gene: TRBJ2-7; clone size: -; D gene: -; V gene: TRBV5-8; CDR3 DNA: TGTGCCAGCAGCTTGGGACTCAGCTCCTACGAGCAGTACTTC; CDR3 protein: CASSLGLSSYEQYF
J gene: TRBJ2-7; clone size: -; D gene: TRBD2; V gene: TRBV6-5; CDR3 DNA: TGTGCCACCTCGGGGGGAGGGATAGGGGAGCAGTACTTC; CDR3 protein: CATSGGGIGEQYF
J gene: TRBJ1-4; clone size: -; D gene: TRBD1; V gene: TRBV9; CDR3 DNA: TGTGCCAGCAGCGTAGCGACAGGGTTGGGAGAAAAACTGTTTTTT; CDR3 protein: CASSVATGLGEKLFF
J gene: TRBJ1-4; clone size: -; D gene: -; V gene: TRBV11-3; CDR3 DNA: TGTGCCAGCAGCTTAGCGCGGACAAGACTCAGGCATGAAAAACTGTTTTTT; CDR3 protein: CASSLARTRLRHEKLFF
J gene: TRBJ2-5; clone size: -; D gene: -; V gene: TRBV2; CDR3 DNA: TGTGCCAGCGGGTACTCAGGGGATGGGGGGGAGACCCAGTACTTC; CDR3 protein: CASGYSGDGGETQYF
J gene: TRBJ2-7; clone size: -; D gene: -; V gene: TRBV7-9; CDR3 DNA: TGTGCCAGCAGCCCACGGGGGAACGAGCAGTACTTC; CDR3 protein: CASSPRGNEQYF
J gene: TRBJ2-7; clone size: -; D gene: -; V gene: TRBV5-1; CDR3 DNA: TGCGCCAGCAGCCCCGCTGTGAACACTGACGAGCAGTACTTC; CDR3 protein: CASSPAVNTDEQYF
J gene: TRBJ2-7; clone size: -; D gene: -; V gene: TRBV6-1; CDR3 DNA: TGTGCCAGCAGTGAACGCCCAGGGTTCGACGAGCAGTACTTC; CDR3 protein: CASSERPGFDEQYF
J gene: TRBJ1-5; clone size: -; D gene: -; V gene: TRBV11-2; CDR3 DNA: TGTGCCAGCAGCTTGGCCGGGAATAGCAATCAGCCCCAGCATTTT; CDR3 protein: CASSLAGNSNQPQHF
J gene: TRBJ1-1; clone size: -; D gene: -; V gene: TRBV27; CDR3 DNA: TGTGCCAGCAGTTTATCTCGTGGTACTGAAGCTTTCTTT; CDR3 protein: CASSLSRGTEAFF
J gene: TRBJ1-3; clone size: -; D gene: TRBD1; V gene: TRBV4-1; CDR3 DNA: TGCGCCAGCAGCCAAGATGGGACAGGGAAGTGGAATGGAAACACCATATATTTT; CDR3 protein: CASSQDGTGKWNGNTIYF
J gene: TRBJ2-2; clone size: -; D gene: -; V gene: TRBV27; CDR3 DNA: TGTGCCAGCAGTCCCCTACGGGGGCGGTCCACCGGGGAGCTGTTTTTT; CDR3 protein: CASSPLRGRSTGELFF
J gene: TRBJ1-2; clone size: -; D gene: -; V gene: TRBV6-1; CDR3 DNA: TGTGCCATTTCAGAGGGAGTCTATGGCTACACCTTC; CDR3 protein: CAISEGVYGYTF
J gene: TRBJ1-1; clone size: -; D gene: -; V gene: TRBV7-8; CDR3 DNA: TGTGCCAGCAGCTTCCCAACAGGTAACACTGAAGCTTTCTTT; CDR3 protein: CASSFPTGNTEAFF
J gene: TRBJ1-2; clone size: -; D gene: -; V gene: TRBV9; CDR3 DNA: TGTGCCAGCAGCGTAGGAGGACAGCTGAACTATGGCTACACCTTC; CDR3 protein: CASSVGGQLNYGYTF
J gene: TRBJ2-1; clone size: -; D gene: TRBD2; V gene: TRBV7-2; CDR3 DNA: TGTGCCAGCAACCCGGCTAGCGGGGGCGTCCGGGGTGAGCAGTTCTTC; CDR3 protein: CASNPASGGVRGEQFF
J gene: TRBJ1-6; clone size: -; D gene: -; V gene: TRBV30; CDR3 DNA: TGTGCCTGGGCCGGTGGGGATGGCGGTTCACCCCTCCACTTT; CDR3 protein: CAWAGGDGGSPLHF
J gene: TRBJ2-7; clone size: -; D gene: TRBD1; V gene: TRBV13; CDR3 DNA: TGTGCCAGCAGCTCTTATAGGACAGGGGGGGACGAGCAGTACTTC; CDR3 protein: CASSSYRTGGDEQYF
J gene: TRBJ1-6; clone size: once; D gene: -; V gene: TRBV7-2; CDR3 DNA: TGTGCCAGCAGCTTAGCAGGGGGAAGGTCACCCCTCCACTTT; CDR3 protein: CASSLAGGRSPLHF
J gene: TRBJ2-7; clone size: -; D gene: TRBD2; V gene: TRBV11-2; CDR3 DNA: TGTGCCAGCAGCCCGACTAGCGCATTCTTCTACGAGCAGTACTTC; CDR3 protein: CASSPTSAFFYEQYF
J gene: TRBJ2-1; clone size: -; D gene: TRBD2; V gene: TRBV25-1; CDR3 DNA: TGTGCCAGCAGTGACCGGGAGGAAACCTACAATGAGCAGTTCTTC; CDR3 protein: CASSDREETYNEQFF
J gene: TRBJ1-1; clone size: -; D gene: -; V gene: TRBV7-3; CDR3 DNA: TGTGCCAGCAGCTCGACAGCTTTGAACACTGAAGCTTTCTTT; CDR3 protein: CASSSTALNTEAFF
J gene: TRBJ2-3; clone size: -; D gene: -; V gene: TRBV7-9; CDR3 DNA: TGTGCCAGCAGCCTGGGGGGTAGAGATACGCAGTATTTT; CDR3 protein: CASSLGGRDTQYF
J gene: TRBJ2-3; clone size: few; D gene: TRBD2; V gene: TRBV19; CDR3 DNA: TGTGCCAGTAGTAGGGGGGGATTGACCACAGATACGCAGTATTTT; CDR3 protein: CASSRGGLTTDTQYF
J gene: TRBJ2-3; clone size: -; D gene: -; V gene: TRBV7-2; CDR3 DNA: TGTGCCAGCAGCCTTTTCACAGATACGCAGTATTTT; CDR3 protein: CASSLFTDTQYF
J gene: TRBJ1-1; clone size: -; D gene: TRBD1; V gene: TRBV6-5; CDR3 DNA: TGTGCCAGCACCCAGGGGGGACAACCTGTGGCTTTCTTT; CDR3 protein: CASTQGGQPVAFF
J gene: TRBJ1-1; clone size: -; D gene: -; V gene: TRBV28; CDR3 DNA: TGTGCCAGCAGTCCCAGGCTATTGAACACTGAAGCTTTCTTT; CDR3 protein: CASSPRLLNTEAFF
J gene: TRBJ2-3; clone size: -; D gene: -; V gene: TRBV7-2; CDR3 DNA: TGTGCCAGCAGCCCGCTACTCAGAAACCCCCCAGATACGCAGTATTTT; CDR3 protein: CASSPLLRNPPDTQYF
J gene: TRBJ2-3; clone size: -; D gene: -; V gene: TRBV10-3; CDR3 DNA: TGTGCCATCAGTGATAGTGGGGCTCAAGATACGCAGTATTTT; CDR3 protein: CAISDSGAQDTQYF
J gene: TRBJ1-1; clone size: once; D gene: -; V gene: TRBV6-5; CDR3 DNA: TGTGCCAGCAGTGGCCCCGGGGGAACTGAAGCTTTCTTT; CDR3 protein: CASSGPGGTEAFF
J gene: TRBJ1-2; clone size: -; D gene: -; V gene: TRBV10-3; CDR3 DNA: TGTGCCATCAGTGAGTCTCTGGTGTACTATGGCTACACCTTC; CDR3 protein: CAISESLVYYGYTF
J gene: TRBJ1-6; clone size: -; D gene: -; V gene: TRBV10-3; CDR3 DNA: TGTGCCACCTCTGACTCCAATTCACCCCTCCACTTT; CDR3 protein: CATSDSNSPLHF
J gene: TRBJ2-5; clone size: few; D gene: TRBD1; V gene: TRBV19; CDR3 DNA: TGTGCCAGTAGTATGGGGACAGGTCAAGAGACCCAGTACTTC; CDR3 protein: CASSMGTGQETQYF
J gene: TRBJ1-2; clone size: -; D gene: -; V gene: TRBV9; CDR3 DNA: TGTGCCAGCAGGGACGGACGGTCCCCAAAGAATGGCTACACCTTC; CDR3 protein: CASRDGRSPKNGYTF
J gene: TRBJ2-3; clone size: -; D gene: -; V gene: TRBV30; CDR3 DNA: TGTGCCTGGAGTATGTTGGGCTACACAGATACGCAGTATTTT; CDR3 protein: CAWSMLGYTDTQYF
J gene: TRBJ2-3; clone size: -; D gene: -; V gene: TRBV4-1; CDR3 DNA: TGCGCCAGCAGCCCGACCCCCACAGATACGCAGTATTTT; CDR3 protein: CASSPTPTDTQYF